One T cell receptor beta chain is described in this entry. The sample belongs to a study of cytomegalovirus exposure and HLA in healthy donors. The V end was cut by 7 bases, the J end by 6 bases, with 19 bases between. Germline CDR1 reads MNHEY; CDR2 reads SVGAGI. The CDR3 runs 14 residues. PCR involved 60 Vbeta and 13 Jbeta primers. Clones were sequenced by immunoSEQ multiplex PCR, and TCRdb holds only the in-frame ones, with some missing. The sample consists of 100,000 to 150,000 clones, about 70% of them appearing once. The sequenced sample consisted of PBMCs. The TCR originated in a woman between 40 and 55 years old in good health and CMV-seronegative. The V gene is TRBV6-5, the J gene TRBJ2-7, with D maybe TRBD2 (5 bases). CDR3 protein: CASNTEPSGSEQYF. The DNA for the CDR3 is TGTGCCAGCAATACTGAGCCCTCGGGGTCCGAGCAGTACTTC.